This T cell receptor (beta chain) was documented in a study of blood T cell repertoires in COVID-19. There are 15 residues in the CDR3. Per germline, CDR1 LGHNA and CDR2 YSLEER. Trimming removed 0 bases at V and 4 bases at J, with 10 bases between. Assay: immunoSEQ multiplex PCR; the TCRdb copy retains only in-frame clones and omits some. The repertoire holds around 30,000 clones, with 80% to 90% as singletons. The source is a human donor in a cohort sampled during active COVID-19. The donor label of this sample is uncertain. Source material: peripheral blood. V is TRBV4-3 and J is TRBJ1-3; D is possibly TRBD1 (5 bases). CDR3 residues: CASSQDPGRGNTIYF. CDR3 nucleotide sequence: TGCGCCAGCAGCCAAGACCCAGGGCGCGGAAACACCATATATTTT.